What follows are 21 T cell receptor beta chains derived from one specimen sequenced in a study of T-cell reconstitution after alpha-beta-depleted transplantation in children. As it was prepared, the TCRbeta library received unique molecular identifiers. TCRdb passed the PCR reads through MiXCR, listing each CDR3 protein once. The table records 200,000 to 250,000 distinct CDR3 sequences, under 30% of them present only once. Material: PBMCs, mostly from graft donor cells, obtained 360 days after TCRalphabeta/CD19-depleted stem cell transplant. The receptors here all came from a female patient aged 2 to 10 who had a stem cell transplant for congenital amegakaryocytic thrombocytopenia, so the T cells may come from the graft donor.

The chain carries TRBV7-9 and TRBJ2-7; D is ambiguous. The V end was cut by 2 bases, the J end by 0 bases, with 14 bases between. Germline loops: CDR1 SEHNR, CDR2 FQNEAQ (reference sequence). CDR3 size: 16 residues. Written as DNA, the CDR3 is TGTGCCAGCAGCTTATTTTGGGCAGGCGACTCCTACGAGCAGTACTTC. Translated: CASSLFWAGDSYEQYF.

The J gene is TRBJ2-1, the V gene TRBV7-8; the D is unclear. Looked up from germline, CDR1 is SGHVS and CDR2 is FQNEAQ. Trimming removed 2 bases from V and 9 bases from J, with 11 bases in between. This CDR3 comprises 13 residues. CDR3 DNA: TGTGCCAGCAGCTTAATCCGCGGTAGTGAGCAGTTCTTC. Translation gives CASSLIRGSEQFF.

This sequence joins TRBV12-3 or TRBV12-4 and TRBJ1-2; D gene uncertain. Trimming removed 5 bases at V and 5 bases at J, with 12 bases between. CDR3 length: 13 residues. In nucleotides, the CDR3 is TGTGCCAGCAGTCCTCTAGGCAGTTATGGCTACACCTTC. This encodes CASSPLGSYGYTF.

The sample holds a few counts of this clonotype. The chain carries TRBV11-2 and TRBJ2-7; D unclear. Trimming left V 2 bases short and J 0 bases short, with 8 bases between. Germline V gives CDR1 SGHAT, CDR2 FQNNGV. This CDR3 has 14 amino acids. CDR3 sequence: CASSLTLGSYEQYF. In nucleotides, the CDR3 is TGTGCCAGCAGCTTAACCCTGGGCTCCTACGAGCAGTACTTC.

V gene TRBV18 combines with J gene TRBJ2-6; D is undetermined. This CDR3 has 15 amino acids. Germline lookup yields CDR1 KGHSH and CDR2 LQKENI. Between the trimmed V and J ends, which lost 6 bases and 2 bases, there was a span of 11 bases. The CDR3 coding sequence is TGTGCCAGCTCGCCTAGGGTACCTGGGGCCAACGTCCTGACTTTC. Translated: CASSPRVPGANVLTF.

The chain uses TRBV5-6 and TRBJ1-1; 11 nucleotides match TRBD1. V shed 4 bases and J 10 bases; nucleotides not matched to a gene: 9. Germline CDR1 reads SGHDT; CDR2 reads YYEEEE. The CDR3 covers 14 residues. CDR3 sequence reads: CASSEKGQGERAFF. DNA of the CDR3: TGTGCCAGCAGCGAGAAGGGACAGGGGGAAAGAGCTTTCTTT. The variable domain in full, with the rest retrieved from reference TRBV5-6 and TRBJ1-1, is DAGVTQSPTHLIKTRGQQVTLRCSPKSGHDTVSWYQQALGQGPQFIFQYYEEEERQRGNFPDRFSGHQFPNYSSELNVNALLLGDSALYLCASSEKGQGERAFFGQGTRLTVV.

CDR3 region: CASCGQLNEKLFF. The CDR3 nucleotides are TGTGCCAGCTGTGGACAGCTTAATGAAAAACTGTTTTTT. The chain recombines TRBV18 with TRBJ1-4; possible D gene TRBD1, 6 bases. The germline CDR1 and CDR2 sequences are KGHSH and LQKENI. With 7 bases removed from V and 4 bases from J, the gap between germline ends came to 10 bases. This CDR3 is 13 amino acids long.

CDR3 nucleotides: TGCGCCAGCAGCCAAGATCGGGGTAGGCTGAACACTGAAGCTTTCTTT. Its translation: CASSQDRGRLNTEAFF. The chain combines TRBV4-1 with TRBJ1-1; no definite D call. Trimming shortened V by 0 bases and J by 0 bases, and 11 bases separated the two germline ends. The CDR3 contains 16 residues. Per germline, CDR1 MGHRA and CDR2 YSYEKL.

Only a few counts were recorded for this clonotype. The chain has TRBV2 and TRBJ1-4; 7 bases are shared with TRBD1. The CDR3 is 14 residues long. Trimming took 6 bases from V and 7 from J; bases not matched to a gene: 8. Germline CDR1 reads SNHLY; CDR2 reads FYNNEI. The CDR3 DNA reads TGTGCCAGCAGCGACAGGGAGAACGGTGAAAAACTGTTTTTT. This gives the protein CASSDRENGEKLFF.

This clonotype turned up a few times. The chain joins TRBV12-3 or TRBV12-4 to TRBJ1-3; unclear D gene. This CDR3 is built from 14 residues. V lost 7 bases and J lost 2, with 12 bases in between. The CDR3 region is CASTLGLPGNTIYF. The CDR3 nucleotides are TGTGCCAGCACCCTAGGGTTACCTGGAAACACCATATATTTT.

This chain joins TRBV20-1 and TRBJ2-3; TRBD2 agrees at 9 bases. The germline gives CDR1 DFQATT, CDR2 SNEGSKA (reference sequence). V gave up 5 bases and J gave up 4 bases; unmatched junction bases: 10. The CDR3 extends over 15 amino acids. DNA of the CDR3: TGCAGTGCTCCCGCCGCGGGAGGGGTCCCAGATACGCAGTATTTT. Its protein product is CSAPAAGGVPDTQYF.

This clonotype was detected only a few times. The chain recombines TRBV7-6 with TRBJ1-5; possible D gene TRBD1, 6 bases. Germline V gene data show CDR1 as SGHVS and CDR2 as FNYEAQ. The CDR3 consists of 14 residues. V dropped 4 bases and J dropped 6 bases, with 13 bases sitting between them. DNA of the CDR3: TGTGCCAGCAGCTCCTCAGGAGGGGGTCAGCCCCAGCATTTT. Translating gives CASSSSGGGQPQHF.

This chain uses TRBV6-1 with TRBJ2-2, with 7 bases fitting TRBD1. Per the germline V gene, CDR1 is MNHNS and CDR2 is SASEGT. The CDR3 spans 16 residues. V shed 6 bases, J shed 2 bases, and the junction held 9 bases outside the gene matches. The DNA for the CDR3 is TGTGCCAGCAGCCGACAGGGACCAGTAAACACCGGGGAGCTGTTTTTT. Translated, it gives CASSRQGPVNTGELFF.

This chain uses TRBV18 with TRBJ2-1; either TRBD1 or TRBD2 may fit D (6 bases each). This CDR3 is 16 amino acids long. V shed 1 base and J shed 6 bases, with 16 bases lying between them. CDR1 KGHSH and CDR2 LQKENI come from the germline V gene. This chain's CDR3 is CASSPLEKGGGNEQFF. CDR3 nucleotides: TGTGCCAGCTCACCACTCGAGAAGGGGGGTGGCAATGAGCAGTTCTTC.

This clonotype was seen only a few times. The chain carries TRBV28 and TRBJ2-1; TRBD1 agrees at 8 bases. The CDR3 runs 16 residues. Germline CDR1 MDHEN, CDR2 SYDVKM. Germline trimming cut 7 bases from V and 4 bases from J; bases unmatched to any gene: 12. The DNA for the CDR3 is TGTGCCAGCACCGACTCAGGGGGCCCATCTTACAATGAGCAGTTCTTC. Protein sequence: CASTDSGGPSYNEQFF. The whole variable domain, filled in from reference TRBV28 and TRBJ2-1, reads DVKVTQSSRYLVKRTGEKVFLECVQDMDHENMFWYRQDPGLGLRLIYFSYDVKMKEKGDIPEGYSVSREKKERFSLILESASTNQTSMYLCASTDSGGPSYNEQFFGPGTRLTVL.

The chain employs TRBV6-1 and TRBJ2-2; D call uncertain. Trimming cost V 2 bases and J 5 bases, with 12 bases left between them. Germline V lookup: CDR1 MNHNS, CDR2 SASEGT. The CDR3 runs to 15 residues. In DNA form, the CDR3 reads TGTGCCAGCAGTGAACTGCAAAAGCTGACCGGGGAGCTGTTTTTT. This translates into CASSELQKLTGELFF.

In its sample, this clonotype was seen many times. The chain combines TRBV21-1 with TRBJ2-1; TRBD2, the table's D call, was not compared with the DNA. TRBV21-1 is described as a pseudogene. CDR3 size: 13 residues. The CDR3 nucleotides are TGTGCCCCCAGAGGAGGGAACTACAATGAGCAGTTCTTC. Translated: CAPRGGNYNEQFF.

Ten or more counts support this clonotype. This rearrangement joins TRBV12-3 or TRBV12-4 to TRBJ2-1; D gene ambiguous. This CDR3 spans 12 amino acids. Trimming shortened V by 6 bases and J by 6 bases, and 9 bases separated the two germline ends. The CDR3 spells CASSRRGNEQFF. The CDR3 DNA sequence: TGTGCCAGCAGCAGAAGAGGCAATGAGCAGTTCTTC.

Turning to this clonotype: Germline and junction disagree at one end, which may indicate a read error. This chain joins TRBV7-8 and TRBJ1-1; weak D call: TRBD1 (6 bases). The CDR3 contains 12 residues. Germline CDR1 SGHVS, CDR2 FQNEAQ. DNA of the CDR3: TGTGCCAGCAGCCTTATTCCCTCTGGACAGAGCTTT. Protein sequence: CASSLIPSGQSF.

This clonotype was recorded a few times. The J gene is TRBJ2-1, the V gene TRBV28; D is perhaps TRBD1 (5 bases). From germline, CDR1 is MDHEN and CDR2 SYDVKM. The V gene lost 6 bases and the J gene lost 3 bases, with 9 bases spanning the gap. This CDR3 has 13 residues. CDR3 amino acids: CASRQEDYNEQFF. In DNA form, the CDR3 reads TGTGCCAGCAGACAGGAAGACTACAATGAGCAGTTCTTC.

The rearrangement joins TRBV27 to TRBJ1-4, with 7 nucleotides matching TRBD1. CDR1 and CDR2 (germline): MNHEY, SMNVEV (reference sequence). The CDR3 contains 13 residues. V lost 5 bases to trimming and J lost 13 bases; unmatched junction nucleotides: 10. The DNA of the CDR3 is TGTGCCAGCAGTCCCAGACAGGGCGGGGGACTGTTTTTT. Amino acids: CASSPRQGGGLFF.